The text below deals with one TCR beta chain. This sample is drawn from a study of shared clonotypes between healthy human individuals. Measured with immunoSEQ multiplex PCR; TCRdb has only the in-frame clones, and not every one. The repertoire includes about 1.5 million clones, roughly 98% of them detected once, and about 0.45% sits in the top ten. CDR3 size: 16 residues. V lost 2 bases and J lost 1; bases outside the gene matches: 3. Germline CDR1 SGHTA, CDR2 FQGNSA. Sequences were obtained from naive CD4+ T cells sorted from blood. Subset here: CD45RA+ positively selected. The V call is TRBV7-2, the J call TRBJ2-2; 8 bases align to TRBD2. The source of this sequence is a man aged 25-40 years in good health. CDR3 in amino acids: CASSLTSGMNTGELFF. CDR3 sequence (DNA): TGTGCCAGCAGCTTAACTAGCGGCATGAACACCGGGGAGCTGTTTTTT.